These 16 T cell receptor beta chains originate from one sample sequenced in a study of OX40 agonist ivuxolimab in advanced cancers. Repertoires were generated with immunoSEQ multiplex PCR, while TCRdb's copy carries only in-frame clones and drops some. Of about 36,000 clones listed, about 80% were seen once; the top ten hold about a fifth. Sequenced material: CD4+ or CD8+ T cells sorted from blood, taken in a trial of the OX40 agonist ivuxolimab. The receptors originated from an adult with an advanced solid tumor such as melanoma, head and neck, liver or kidney cancer.

CDR3: CASSYGTPSSYEQYF. CDR3 DNA: TGTGCCAGCAGTTACGGGACACCGAGCTCCTACGAGCAGTACTTC. The V and J genes are TRBV6-5 and TRBJ2-7, with a tentative D call TRBD1 (6 bases). The CDR3 contains 15 residues. CDR1 and CDR2 (germline): MNHEY, SVGAGI. V was cut by 2 bases and J by 0 bases, with 11 bases left in between.

The V and J genes are TRBV6-1 and TRBJ2-3; 13 nucleotides match TRBD2. The V segment lost 6 bases and the J segment 13 bases; nucleotides outside the gene matches: 13. In germline, CDR1 is MNHNS, CDR2 SASEGT. The CDR3 loop spans 15 amino acids. CDR3 sequence reads: CASSLGTSGALMKYF. CDR3 DNA sequence: TGTGCCAGCAGCCTTGGGACTAGCGGGGCCCTAATGAAGTATTTT.

This clone was found a few times. The rearrangement joins TRBV19 to TRBJ1-1; 7 nucleotides agree with TRBD1. Germline CDR1 reads LNHDA; CDR2 reads SQIVND (reference sequence). With V trimmed by 6 bases and J by 12 bases, 13 bases remained unmatched. The CDR3 length is 13 residues. The CDR3 sequence: CASSPRTGIVSFF. CDR3 DNA sequence: TGTGCCAGTAGCCCTCGGACAGGAATCGTTTCTTTCTTT.

The J gene is TRBJ2-7, the V gene TRBV19, with unresolved D. In germline, CDR1 is LNHDA, CDR2 SQIVND (reference sequence). This CDR3 spans 15 amino acids. V lost 3 bases and J 1 base, leaving 13 bases between the germline ends. CDR3 nucleotides: TGTGCCAGTAGTATCGGGTGGAAAGGATCCTACGAGCAGTACTTC. This encodes CASSIGWKGSYEQYF.

The rearrangement uses TRBV5-1 and TRBJ2-7; 10 bases agree with TRBD2. The germline CDR1 and CDR2 sequences are SGHRS and YFSETQ. The J segment lost 2 bases and the V segment lost 4 bases, leaving 3 bases of the junction unmatched. This CDR3 spans 14 amino acids. CDR3 DNA sequence: TGCGCCAGCAGCGGGACTAGCGCGACCTACGAGCAGTACTTC. Its protein product is CASSGTSATYEQYF.

There are a few counts of this clone. The chain joins TRBV5-8 to TRBJ2-1; 10 bases fit TRBD2. V trimming: 0 bases; J trimming: 4 bases; junction bases outside the gene matches: 1. The CDR3 runs to 15 residues. The germline V gene encodes CDR1 SGHTS and CDR2 YDEGEE. The CDR3 DNA reads TGTGCCAGCAGCTTGGGTAGCGGGGGGTACAATGAGCAGTTCTTC. Protein product: CASSLGSGGYNEQFF. Filled out from reference TRBV5-8 and TRBJ2-1, the complete variable domain reads EAGVTQSPTHLIKTRGQQATLRCSPISGHTSVYWYQQALGLGLQFLLWYDEGEERNRGNFPPRFSGRQFPNYSSELNVNALELEDSALYLCASSLGSGGYNEQFFGPGTRLTVL.

The chain recombines TRBV19 with TRBJ1-1; 9 nucleotides align to TRBD1. The CDR3 spans 13 residues. Per germline, CDR1 LNHDA and CDR2 SQIVND (reference sequence). Unmatched junction bases numbered 5, after V lost 10 bases and J lost 2 bases. The CDR3 DNA reads as TGTGCCACATGGGACAGGGTAAACACTGAAGCTTTCTTT. It specifies CATWDRVNTEAFF.

The J gene is TRBJ2-6, the V gene TRBV19, with D hard to call. Trimming pared 4 bases from V and 4 bases from J, leaving 8 bases between. The germline CDR1 and CDR2 sequences are LNHDA and SQIVND (reference sequence). The CDR3 covers 14 residues. CDR3 protein: CASSKGSGANVLTF. The CDR3, as DNA: TGTGCCAGTAGTAAAGGGTCGGGGGCCAACGTCCTGACTTTC.

The chain uses TRBV5-1 and TRBJ2-7, with 8 bases fitting TRBD1. J gave up 0 bases and V 2 bases, and 7 bases lay outside the gene matches. Germline CDR1 reads SGHRS; CDR2 reads YFSETQ. CDR3 length: 16 amino acids. The CDR3 coding sequence is TGCGCCAGCAGCTTAGCCGGGACAGGCCCCTCCTACGAGCAGTACTTC. Encoded protein: CASSLAGTGPSYEQYF.

The chain carries TRBV20-1 and TRBJ2-3, with TRBD2 matching 9 bases. The CDR3 loop spans 11 amino acids. The ends lost 5 bases at V and 6 bases at J; junction bases unmatched: 0. Germline CDR1 DFQATT, CDR2 SNEGSKA (reference sequence). CDR3 in amino acids: CSAGLADTQYF. Here the CDR3 DNA reads TGCAGTGCTGGACTAGCGGATACGCAGTATTTT.

V is TRBV7-2 and J is TRBJ2-3; 8 bases are shared with TRBD2. CDR3 length: 17 residues. The germline CDR1 and CDR2 sequences are SGHTA and FQGNSA. V gave up 1 base and J gave up 6 bases; unmatched junction bases: 12. CDR3: CASSLVGLGSGVDTQYF. In nucleotides, the CDR3 is TGTGCCAGCAGCTTAGTCGGGCTTGGTAGCGGGGTGGATACGCAGTATTTT.

This chain links TRBV10-2 with TRBJ1-5; no reliable D call. The CDR3 runs to 13 residues. Per germline, CDR1 WSHSY and CDR2 SAAADI. V was trimmed by 4 bases and J by 0 bases, leaving 4 bases between them. The CDR3 here is CASSVNSNQPQHF. The CDR3 coding sequence is TGCGCCAGCAGTGTGAATAGCAATCAGCCCCAGCATTTT.

This clone has only a few counts. The rearrangement links TRBV29-1 to TRBJ1-2, with 8 bases lining up with TRBD1. The V segment lost 6 bases and the J segment 6 bases; nucleotides outside the gene matches: 6. Germline-derived CDR1 and CDR2 are SQVTM and ANQGSEA. This CDR3 has 12 amino acids. The CDR3 is CSVFRQGNGYTF. The CDR3 DNA sequence: TGCAGCGTCTTCCGACAGGGGAATGGCTACACCTTC.

This clone was observed a single time. The chain carries TRBV6-5 and TRBJ2-4; 10 nucleotides align to TRBD1. The CDR3 totals 15 residues. V gave up 6 bases and J gave up 2 bases; unmatched junction bases: 4. The germline gives CDR1 MNHEY, CDR2 SVGAGI. Here the CDR3 reads CASRPGQGTKNIQYF. CDR3 nucleotides: TGTGCCAGCAGACCGGGACAGGGGACCAAAAACATTCAGTACTTC.

The CDR3 here is CASLGDYEQYV. The CDR3 DNA is TGTGCCAGCCTTGGCGACTACGAGCAGTACGTC. V and J are TRBV7-9 and TRBJ2-7, with D unresolved. CDR1 SEHNR and CDR2 FQNEAQ come from the germline V gene (reference sequence). The CDR3 length is 11 residues. The V end was cut by 8 bases, the J end by 3 bases, with 8 bases between.

The chain links TRBV7-2 to TRBJ1-2; D is ambiguous. Germline loops: CDR1 SGHTA, CDR2 FQGNSA. This CDR3 is built from 12 residues. V was pared by 5 bases and J by 6 bases, with 10 bases between. CDR3 sequence reads: CASSPARDGYTF. DNA of the CDR3: TGTGCCAGCAGCCCCGCGAGGGATGGCTACACCTTC.